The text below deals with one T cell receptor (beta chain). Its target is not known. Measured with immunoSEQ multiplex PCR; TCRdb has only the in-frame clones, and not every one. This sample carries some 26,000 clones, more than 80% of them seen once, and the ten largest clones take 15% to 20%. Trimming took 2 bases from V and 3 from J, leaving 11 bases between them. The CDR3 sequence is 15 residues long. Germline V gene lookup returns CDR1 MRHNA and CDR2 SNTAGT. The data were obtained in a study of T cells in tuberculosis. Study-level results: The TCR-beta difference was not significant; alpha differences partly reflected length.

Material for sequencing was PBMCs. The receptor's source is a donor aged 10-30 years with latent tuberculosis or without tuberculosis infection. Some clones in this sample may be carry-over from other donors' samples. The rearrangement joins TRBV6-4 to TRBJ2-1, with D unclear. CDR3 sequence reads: CASSDGPGIYNEQFF. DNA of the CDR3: TGTGCCAGCAGTGACGGTCCGGGTATCTACAATGAGCAGTTCTTC.